Shown below are 14 T cell receptor beta chains from a single sample sequenced in a study of long-term antiretroviral therapy in people with HIV. Investigators performed immunoSEQ version v3.0 at survey level. TCRdb's copy holds only in-frame clones and misses some; the assay was immunoSEQ multiplex PCR. Of under 20,000 clones listed, 65% to 80% were seen once; the top ten hold less than 10%. The material was unsorted PBMCs, obtained 0.5 years before starting antiretroviral therapy. The receptor source for this set is a man in his late teens or twenties with HIV.

This clone was seen a handful of times. The J gene is TRBJ2-2, the V gene TRBV27; D is undetermined. V shed 6 bases and J shed 6 bases, with 20 bases lying between them. The CDR3 length is 16 residues. Germline assignment: CDR1 MNHEY and CDR2 SMNVEV (reference sequence). CDR3 protein: CASSLSMLRLPGELFF. The CDR3 nucleotides read TGTGCCAGCAGCCTATCCATGCTCAGGCTACCCGGGGAGCTGTTTTTT.

V is TRBV15 and J is TRBJ1-4; possibly TRBD1 for D (5 bases). The germline V and J ends were trimmed by 5 bases and 4 bases, with 11 bases remaining between them. This CDR3 region has 14 residues. CDR1 and CDR2 from the germline V gene are LNHNV and YYDKDF (reference sequence). DNA of the CDR3: TGTGCCACCAGCGCGACAGCCTATAATGAAAAACTGTTTTTT. Translation: CATSATAYNEKLFF.

The J gene is TRBJ1-1, the V gene TRBV10-2, with 12 bases aligning to TRBD1. CDR1 WSHSY and CDR2 SAAADI come from the germline V gene. Unmatched junction bases numbered 5, after V lost 8 bases and J lost 4 bases. This CDR3 region has 14 residues. CDR3 amino acids: CASQGTGGLTEAFF. CDR3 in DNA: TGCGCCAGCCAGGGGACAGGGGGCCTCACTGAAGCTTTCTTT.

This clone was seen only a few times. V gene TRBV7-8 combines with J gene TRBJ2-2; D remains unclear. This CDR3 contains 13 residues. With 5 bases removed from V and 2 bases from J, the gap between germline ends came to 6 bases. CDR1 is SGHVS, CDR2 FQNEAQ, per germline. The CDR3 DNA sequence: TGTGCCAGCAGCGAGAAAAACACCGGGGAGCTGTTTTTT. It yields the protein CASSEKNTGELFF.

This sequence joins TRBV14 and TRBJ2-7, with 10 bases identical to TRBD1. The germline CDR1 and CDR2 sequences are SGHDN and FVKESK. The V and J ends lost 3 bases and 4 bases, in that order; junction bases with no gene match: 6. The CDR3 covers 15 residues. In DNA form, the CDR3 reads TGTGCCAGCAGCCACGGGGACAGGGGTACGTACGAGCAGTACTTC. Translation: CASSHGDRGTYEQYF.

This clone was observed a handful of times. The chain has TRBV5-4 and TRBJ1-1, with D maybe TRBD1 (6 bases). There are 13 residues in the CDR3. CDR1 is SGHNT and CDR2 is YYREEE in the germline V gene (reference sequence). V lost 2 bases to trimming and J lost 4 bases, with 9 bases between them. CDR3 coding DNA: TGTGCCAGCAGCTTACAGGGTAGCACTGAAGCTTTCTTT. Encoded protein: CASSLQGSTEAFF. The whole variable domain, filled in from reference TRBV5-4 and TRBJ1-1, reads ETGVTQSPTHLIKTRGQQVTLRCSSQSGHNTVSWYQQALGQGPQFIFQYYREEENGRGNFPPRFSGLQFPNYSSELNVNALELDDSALYLCASSLQGSTEAFFGQGTRLTVV.

V gene TRBV5-1 combines with J gene TRBJ1-1, with D perhaps matching TRBD1 (5 bases). Per the germline V gene, CDR1 is SGHRS and CDR2 is YFSETQ. The ends were cut back, 4 bases at V and 9 bases at J, with 13 bases in the middle. The CDR3 runs to 12 residues. This CDR3 reads CASSLSGHQAFF. The DNA of the CDR3 is TGCGCCAGCAGCCTCTCCGGACACCAAGCTTTCTTT.

This rearrangement joins TRBV25-1 to TRBJ2-5; possibly TRBD1 for D (7 bases). CDR1 and CDR2 from the germline V gene are MGHDK and SYGVNS. V was clipped by 4 bases and J by 5 bases, with 17 bases between them. The CDR3 is made up of 15 amino acids. DNA of the CDR3: TGTGCCAGCAGTGGGGCAGGGGGGCTAGGGGAGACCCAGTACTTC. Translated: CASSGAGGLGETQYF.

The chain uses TRBV12-5 and TRBJ2-3; D is undetermined. V was shortened by 4 bases and J by 2 bases, with 13 bases between the two germline ends. CDR3 size: 15 residues. Germline-derived CDR1 and CDR2 are LGHNT and FRNRAP. The CDR3 reads CASGWWQEYTDTQYF. CDR3 DNA sequence: TGTGCTAGTGGTTGGTGGCAGGAGTACACAGATACGCAGTATTTT.

The chain recombines TRBV7-2 with TRBJ2-1, with D unresolved. CDR3 length: 14 amino acids. Trimming cost V 1 base and J 4 bases, with 8 bases left between them. Germline values: CDR1 SGHTA, CDR2 FQGNSA. The CDR3 is CASSLDPRYNEQFF. CDR3 in DNA: TGTGCCAGCAGCTTAGACCCGAGGTACAATGAGCAGTTCTTC. Using reference TRBV7-2 and TRBJ2-1 for the parts outside the CDR3, the full variable domain is GAGVSQSPSNKVTEKGKDVELRCDPISGHTALYWYRQSLGQGLEFLIYFQGNSAPDKSGLPSDRFSAERTGGSVSTLTIQRTQQEDSAVYLCASSLDPRYNEQFFGPGTRLTVL.

This clone was counted only a few times. This chain joins TRBV4-1 and TRBJ2-1, with TRBD2 as a possible D gene (5 bases). The V end was cut by 5 bases, the J end by 5 bases, with 10 bases between. Germline assignment: CDR1 MGHRA and CDR2 YSYEKL. This CDR3 is 13 amino acids long. DNA of the CDR3: TGCGCCAGCAGCGGGGTACTAGACAATGAGCAGTTCTTC. Protein product: CASSGVLDNEQFF.

This clone occurred once. J is TRBJ2-5 and V is TRBV9; D is tentatively TRBD1 or TRBD2 (6 bases each). Germline-derived CDR1 and CDR2 are SGDLS and YYNGEE. The length of the CDR3 is 16 residues. With 1 base removed from V and 4 bases from J, the gap between germline ends came to 17 bases. The CDR3 DNA sequence: TGTGCCAGCAGCGTAAACCGGGGGCAAGAAAGAGAGACCCAGTACTTC. It is translated as CASSVNRGQERETQYF.

This clone was seen only once. J is TRBJ1-1 and V is TRBV4-1, with D possibly being TRBD1 (5 bases). The CDR3 is 14 amino acids. Trimming cost V 6 bases and J 0 bases, with 11 bases left between them. Germline-derived CDR1 and CDR2 are MGHRA and YSYEKL. The CDR3: CASRTRELNTEAFF. The CDR3 nucleotides read TGCGCCAGCAGGACCAGGGAGCTGAACACTGAAGCTTTCTTT.

The chain employs TRBV19 and TRBJ1-2; maybe TRBD1 (5 bases). Germline loops: CDR1 LNHDA, CDR2 SQIVND (reference sequence). This CDR3 comprises 14 residues. V was cut by 5 bases and J by 3 bases, with 13 bases left in between. The chain's CDR3 is CASSPQGEDYGYTF. DNA of the CDR3: TGTGCCAGTAGTCCTCAGGGAGAGGACTATGGCTACACCTTC. The entire variable domain, with the rest obtained from reference TRBV19 and TRBJ1-2, is as follows: DGGITQSPKYLFRKEGQNVTLSCEQNLNHDAMYWYRQDPGQGLRLIYYSQIVNDFQKGDIAEGYSVSREKKESFPLTVTSAQKNPTAFYLCASSPQGEDYGYTFGSGTRLTVV.